Each of the 10 T cell receptor beta chains below was sequenced from the same sample in a study of human T cells and chemical hapten exposure. Each CDR3 protein is one row after TCRdb ran MiXCR on the RACE reads. The repertoire consists of 99,000 or so distinct CDR3 sequences, with approximately 36% occurring once and the leading ten covering less than 3%. Time point denoted: patch test 3, about 24 weeks after DPC sensitization. Treatment here: therapeutic diphenylcyclopropenone sensitization with weekly scalp DPC. The input for sequencing was whole blood, taken in connection with sensitization to the hapten diphenylcyclopropenone (DPC). These receptor sequences come from a middle-aged man with alopecia areata. Some clones in this sample may be carry-over from other donors' samples.

The CDR3 loop is CASTGEAQYDEQYF. The CDR3 DNA follows: TGTGCCAGCACGGGAGAAGCCCAGTATGACGAGCAGTACTTC. The gene calls are TRBV28 and TRBJ2-7, with TRBD2 as a possible D gene (6 bases). V dropped 7 bases and J dropped 5 bases, with 18 bases sitting between them. The CDR3 contains 14 residues. Germline V gene data show CDR1 as MDHEN and CDR2 as SYDVKM.

J is TRBJ1-5 and V is TRBV29-1; 11 nucleotides line up with TRBD1. CDR3 size: 14 residues. Germline V gene sequence: CDR1 SQVTM, CDR2 ANQGSEA. V lost 4 bases and J lost 4; bases outside the gene matches: 3. CDR3 DNA sequence: TGCAGCGTTGCCGGGACAGGGGGAAATCAGCCCCAGCATTTT. This codes for CSVAGTGGNQPQHF.

The V call is TRBV11-2, the J call TRBJ2-1; the match to TRBD2 covers 7 bases. Trimming cost V 5 bases and J 2 bases; bases outside gene matches: 12. Per germline, CDR1 SGHAT and CDR2 FQNNGV. CDR3 size: 17 residues. For the CDR3, the DNA is TGTGCCAGCAGCCCACGCCACATCGGGACTACCTACAATGAGCAGTTCTTC. Protein: CASSPRHIGTTYNEQFF. Supplemented by reference TRBV11-2 and TRBJ2-1, the full variable domain reads EAGVAQSPRYKIIEKRQSVAFWCNPISGHATLYWYQQILGQGPKLLIQFQNNGVVDDSQLPKDRFSAERLKGVDSTLKIQPAKLEDSAVYLCASSPRHIGTTYNEQFFGPGTRLTVL.

This clonotype was counted a few times. The chain carries TRBV20-1 and TRBJ2-3; 9 positions agree with TRBD2. Unmatched junction bases numbered 6, after V lost 5 bases and J lost 3 bases. This CDR3 region has 14 residues. Germline V CDR1 and CDR2: DFQATT, SNEGSKA (reference sequence). The CDR3 DNA follows: TGCAGTGCTGTTAGCGGGAGTGCAACAGATACGCAGTATTTT. Protein: CSAVSGSATDTQYF.

The V and J genes are TRBV27 and TRBJ2-3; D gene unclear. V lost 5 bases to trimming and J lost 6 bases, with 9 bases between them. CDR1 is MNHEY and CDR2 is SMNVEV in the germline V gene (reference sequence). This CDR3 region has 12 residues. In DNA, the CDR3 is TGTGCCAGCAGTCAGGTTCGCGATACGCAGTATTTT. This encodes CASSQVRDTQYF.

This chain uses TRBV10-3 with TRBJ1-1; a weak D match, TRBD1 (5 bases). V gave up 8 bases and J gave up 8 bases, with 24 bases separating them. The CDR3 contains 15 residues. Germline V CDR1 and CDR2: ENHRY, SYGVKD. This CDR3 reads CAIADNGGGTSEAFF. The CDR3 DNA follows: TGTGCCATCGCTGATAATGGCGGTGGGACTTCGGAAGCTTTCTTT.

This clonotype was seen a few times. This chain joins TRBV29-1 and TRBJ2-3; D remains unclear. CDR3 length: 13 residues. The V end was cut by 5 bases, the J end by 2 bases, with 11 bases between. CDR1 and CDR2 (germline): SQVTM, ANQGSEA. The CDR3 region is CSVFLGNTDTQYF. Here the CDR3 DNA reads TGCAGCGTTTTCCTCGGAAACACAGATACGCAGTATTTT.

The chain employs TRBV18 and TRBJ2-7; 11 bases are shared with TRBD2. The CDR3 covers 16 residues. Germline loops: CDR1 KGHSH, CDR2 LQKENI. With 0 bases clipped from V and 6 bases from J, the junction kept 7 bases outside the gene matches. CDR3 DNA: TGTGCCAGCTCACCACCGGTTTTAGCGGGAGGGAGCGAGCAGTACTTC. Residues: CASSPPVLAGGSEQYF.

This sequence joins TRBV7-2 and TRBJ2-7, with 13 nucleotides matching TRBD2. Trimming took 3 bases from V and 0 from J; bases not matched to a gene: 11. The CDR3 extends over 19 amino acids. Germline loops: CDR1 SGHTA, CDR2 FQGNSA. This CDR3 is CASSFLRLAGGSSSYEQYF. The CDR3 nucleotides are TGTGCCAGCAGCTTCCTCAGACTAGCGGGAGGTTCCAGCTCCTACGAGCAGTACTTC.

This clonotype came up a few times. J is TRBJ2-3 and V is TRBV20-1, with unresolved D. V was pared by 4 bases and J by 1 base, with 18 bases between. The CDR3 consists of 16 residues. The V gene's germline CDR1 is DFQATT and CDR2 SNEGSKA (reference sequence). In DNA, the CDR3 is TGCAGTGCTAAATCAAACACGGGTGCAGGCACAGATACGCAGTATTTT. Amino acids: CSAKSNTGAGTDTQYF.